The rows below give T cell receptor beta chains drawn from one sample of a study of cytomegalovirus exposure and HLA in healthy donors. Measured with immunoSEQ multiplex PCR; TCRdb has only the in-frame clones, and not every one. The sample holds around 160,000 clones, roughly 80% seen once. The sample was PBMCs. These receptors were obtained from a male donor in good health and CMV-seronegative. CDR3s include the opening cysteine and the closing phenylalanine or tryptophan. Each record gives: clone size, V gene, CDR3 protein. Clone size is given for some rows only: seen once, a few or many times, or a class if the clone is expanded.

size: -
V: TRBV15
CDR3: CATRGSSYNEQFF

size: -
V: TRBV7-8
CDR3: CASSHDRGQPQHF

size: once
V: TRBV11-2
CDR3: CASSPRPTKADTQYF

size: -
V: TRBV7-3
CDR3: CASSLGRDYGYTF

size: -
V: TRBV9
CDR3: CASSVGGGKGEQYF

size: few
V: TRBV5-4
CDR3: CASSFSGPSYEQYF

size: -
V: TRBV6-4
CDR3: CASSDSGGDTGELFF

size: -
V: TRBV1
CDR3: CTSSQDPQGRNTGELFF

size: -
V: TRBV5-4
CDR3: CASSLRLGAGYGYTF

size: -
V: TRBV28
CDR3: CASSSPGRNEQYF

size: -
V: TRBV29-1
CDR3: CSVETGTTYEQYF

size: -
V: TRBV4-2
CDR3: CASSQVRGGTGVRAEAFF

size: -
V: TRBV6-1
CDR3: CASSPRQGRNSPLHF

size: -
V: TRBV7-9
CDR3: CASSPMTSGRLAEQFF

size: -
V: TRBV2
CDR3: CATLPGGSRNIQYF

size: -
V: TRBV15
CDR3: CATSRVAGTVSNQPQHF

size: -
V: TRBV7-9
CDR3: CSSRSRDSNSPLHF

size: -
V: TRBV19
CDR3: CASSISGSDNQPQHF

size: -
V: TRBV30
CDR3: CAWSPQINQPQHF

size: -
V: TRBV28
CDR3: CASNTLFRGVTNEKLFF

size: -
V: TRBV7-8
CDR3: CASALQGQRGNNEQFF

size: -
V: TRBV30
CDR3: CAWSVPGGGNIQYF

size: -
V: TRBV5-8
CDR3: CASSLRSSRDIREQYF

size: -
V: TRBV7-9
CDR3: CASSLTSGTYNEQFF

size: -
V: TRBV11-2
CDR3: CASSLTATGYEQYF

size: -
V: TRBV6-1
CDR3: CASSERGREETQYF

size: -
V: TRBV20-1
CDR3: CSVKGTYEQYF

size: -
V: TRBV28
CDR3: CASSLPRGAANEQFF

size: few
V: TRBV19
CDR3: CATIHPGQGTSRTEAFF

size: -
V: TRBV7-9
CDR3: CSSSFPSRSGTPILREQYF

size: few
V: TRBV6-5
CDR3: CATHHVGTGGEKLFF

size: -
V: TRBV5-6
CDR3: CASSLRGTSNNSPLHF

size: -
V: TRBV5-1
CDR3: CASSLGRETDTQYF

size: -
V: TRBV30
CDR3: CAWKKRFDSSYEQYF

size: once
V: TRBV5-1
CDR3: CASSLVPTDDQPQHF

size: once
V: TRBV5-8
CDR3: CASSPFSLAEEAFF

size: -
V: TRBV2
CDR3: CASSDTGNSYEQYF

size: -
V: TRBV7-3
CDR3: CASSLIATSGRHEQFF

size: -
V: TRBV7-9
CDR3: CASSHILGQGRSGELFF

size: few
V: TRBV6-5
CDR3: CASSYGREVSYEQYF

size: few
V: TRBV4-1
CDR3: CASSQGLDKGNPEAFF

size: -
V: TRBV10-3
CDR3: CAVAHDRAVGQPQHF

size: -
V: TRBV5-1
CDR3: CASSDRGAYEQYF

size: few
V: TRBV21-1
CDR3: CASSKWDRGRANEKLFF

size: -
V: TRBV27
CDR3: CASSSLGATNEKLFF

size: -
V: TRBV27
CDR3: CASSRDRDLYEQYF

size: once
V: TRBV15
CDR3: CATSRDLADNEQFF

size: -
V: TRBV5-1
CDR3: CASSSNTQGGPDTQYF

size: -
V: TRBV5-4
CDR3: CASSLATGNTIYF

size: few
V: TRBV9
CDR3: CASSAGQVNTEAFF

size: -
V: TRBV5-1
CDR3: CASSSGQGSNQPQHF

size: few
V: TRBV6-5
CDR3: CASSPLTRPNEKLFF

size: -
V: TRBV6-1
CDR3: CASSITGNQPQHF

size: few
V: TRBV11-2
CDR3: CASSFLAGEGGEQFF

size: -
V: TRBV6-5
CDR3: CASISGQGGEQFF